The 6 T cell receptor beta chains below were found in one sample sequenced in a study of Ad26.COV2.S vaccination and SARS-CoV-2 variants (dated by TCRdb to the early 2020s). The method behind the library was the immunoSEQ multiplex PCR assay. Sourced from immuneACCESS, this table was stored by TCRdb with only in-frame sequences that have V and J called. A share of the clones is absent; for the studies checked, an unresolved V gene accounts for under half, and the remainder has no known explanation. The sample data list 410,000 or so clones, and 80% to 95% of these were observed just once. Approximately 1.7% of the sample is taken by the ten largest. The intended sense of this specimen's treatment or condition label: about 20 received Ad26.COV2.S at low or high dose, single or two shots; five or six received placebo; per-sample allocation not given. Repertoires of vaccine and placebo recipients were sequenced from samples collected on day 63 after the first injection.

Sequenced here: peripheral blood, sampled in a trial of Ad26.COV2.S vaccine versus placebo. The source of these receptors is a person between 18 and 65 years old who received the Ad26.COV2.S COVID-19 vaccine or a placebo.

The chain joins TRBV7-9 to TRBJ2-7; possibly TRBD1 for D (5 bases). Germline CDR1 reads SEHNR; CDR2 reads FQNEAQ (reference sequence). The CDR3 length is 13 residues. V lost 3 bases and J lost 1, with 7 bases in between. CDR3: CASSFDRSYEQYF. The CDR3 bases are TGTGCCAGCAGCTTCGACAGATCCTACGAGCAGTACTTC. The variable domain in full, with the rest retrieved from reference TRBV7-9 and TRBJ2-7, is DTGVSQNPRHKITKRGQNVTFRCDPISEHNRLYWYRQTLGQGPEFLTYFQNEAQLEKSRLLSDRFSAERPKGSFSTLEIQRTEQGDSAMYLCASSFDRSYEQYFGPGTRLTVT.

This sequence joins TRBV6-5 and TRBJ2-7, with D possibly matching TRBD2 (6 bases). CDR1 and CDR2 (germline): MNHEY, SVGAGI. Trimming stripped 0 bases from V and 4 bases from J, with 13 bases between. The CDR3 has 15 residues. Written as DNA, the CDR3 is TGTGCCAGCAGTTACTCGTTCCTCGGGGGTTACGAGCAGTACTTC. As protein: CASSYSFLGGYEQYF.

This rearrangement joins TRBV19 to TRBJ2-3; D is possibly TRBD1 or TRBD2 (7 bases each). The germline V and J ends were trimmed by 7 bases and 0 bases, with 20 bases remaining between them. Germline-derived CDR1 and CDR2 are LNHDA and SQIVND (reference sequence). CDR3 length equals 17 residues. DNA of the CDR3: TGTGCCAGTACCCCTAGGGGGCGGGGGTCTAGCACAGATACGCAGTATTTT. Translation: CASTPRGRGSSTDTQYF.

V gene TRBV14 combines with J gene TRBJ2-7; D is possibly TRBD1 (6 bases). The germline V and J ends were trimmed by 1 base and 1 base, with 14 bases remaining between them. This CDR3 is built from 16 residues. Per the germline V gene, CDR1 is SGHDN and CDR2 is FVKESK. The CDR3 nucleotides read TGTGCCAGCAGCCAAGCCCCCGGACAGTTTTCCTACGAGCAGTACTTC. Protein sequence: CASSQAPGQFSYEQYF.

This rearrangement joins TRBV6-2 or TRBV6-3 to TRBJ2-7; a weak D match, TRBD1 (6 bases). Per germline, CDR1 MNHEY and CDR2 SVGEGT. Trimming left V 2 bases short and J 0 bases short, with 11 bases between. The length of the CDR3 is 15 residues. CDR3 protein: CASSYGGPSSYEQYF. CDR3 in DNA: TGTGCCAGCAGTTACGGGGGCCCAAGCTCCTACGAGCAGTACTTC.

The J gene is TRBJ1-1, the V gene TRBV19, with a tentative D call TRBD1 (5 bases). CDR3 length equals 15 residues. V was trimmed by 7 bases and J by 5 bases, leaving 20 bases between them. CDR1 is LNHDA, CDR2 SQIVND, per germline (reference sequence). CDR3 region: CASKGDRHEDTEAFF. In nucleotides, the CDR3 is TGTGCCAGTAAAGGGGACCGCCACGAGGATACTGAAGCTTTCTTT.